This T cell receptor (beta chain) came from a study of T cell responses to AZD1222 COVID-19 vaccine. Across the study: Second-dose schedules of about 4 or about 12 weeks were combined.

This table comes from immunoSEQ multiplex PCR, and its TCRdb copy is limited to in-frame clones, with some not included. The sample lists fewer than 110,000 clones, 90% occurring once. Concerning this clone: Its matching antigen is unknown.

Germline lookup yields CDR1 SGHRS and CDR2 YFSETQ. Trimming left V 2 bases short and J 1 base short, with 6 bases between. The CDR3 length is 13 residues. Study-wide results and caveats: Donors, mostly white British, included more females; clonal diversity was possibly underestimated.

Sequenced material: peripheral blood, taken on day 0 of AZD1222 vaccination. This chain joins TRBV5-1 and TRBJ1-1; D not resolved. The clonotype was recovered from an adult in good health. CDR3 loop: CASSFGGNTEAFF. The CDR3 nucleotides read TGCGCCAGCAGCTTCGGAGGGAACACTGAAGCTTTCTTT.